The 2 T cell receptor beta chains in this list originate from one sample, sequenced in a study of patients and donors after allogeneic stem cell transplantation. TCRdb re-analysed the RT-PCR reads in MiXCR, keeping a single row per CDR3 protein. The sample lists approximately 430,000 distinct CDR3 sequences, about a sixth seen once, with around 7.2% in the top ten. The sequenced material came from blood, either unsorted or a sorted T cell fraction (not recorded which). The receptors here all came from a human donor who was either an allogeneic HSCT recipient or a stem cell or donor lymphocyte infusion donor (not recorded which). It is not recorded whose cells these are; they may come from a transplant donor.

This chain links TRBV7-8 with TRBJ2-7, with D possibly being TRBD2 (5 bases). Germline V gene data show CDR1 as SGHVS and CDR2 as FQNEAQ. Trimming shortened V by 2 bases and J by 6 bases, and 14 bases separated the two germline ends. The CDR3 is 14 amino acids. CDR3 nucleotides: TGTGCCAGCAGCTTATTTCCTTTGGACTCCGAGCAGTACTTC. It specifies CASSLFPLDSEQYF.

V is TRBV5-6 and J is TRBJ1-1; D remains ambiguous. CDR3 length: 15 residues. Germline values: CDR1 SGHDT, CDR2 YYEEEE. V was pared by 0 bases and J by 1 base, with 10 bases between. Here the CDR3 DNA reads TGTGCCAGCAGCTTGGGCGTAGGCCAGAACACTGAAGCTTTCTTT. Encoded protein: CASSLGVGQNTEAFF.